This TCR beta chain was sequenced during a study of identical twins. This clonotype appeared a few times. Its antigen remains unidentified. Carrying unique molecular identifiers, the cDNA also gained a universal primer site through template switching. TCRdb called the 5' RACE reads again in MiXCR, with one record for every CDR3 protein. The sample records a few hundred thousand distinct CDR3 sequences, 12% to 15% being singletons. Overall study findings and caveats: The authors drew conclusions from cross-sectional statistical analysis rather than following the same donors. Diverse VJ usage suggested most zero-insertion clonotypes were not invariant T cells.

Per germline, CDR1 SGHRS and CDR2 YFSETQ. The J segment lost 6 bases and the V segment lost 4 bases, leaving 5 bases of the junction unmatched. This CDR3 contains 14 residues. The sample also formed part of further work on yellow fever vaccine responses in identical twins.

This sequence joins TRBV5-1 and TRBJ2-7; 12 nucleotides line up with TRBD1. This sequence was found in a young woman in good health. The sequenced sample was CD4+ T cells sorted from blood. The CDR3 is CASSQGQGASEQYF. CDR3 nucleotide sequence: TGCGCCAGCAGCCAGGGACAGGGGGCCAGCGAGCAGTACTTC.